This TCR beta chain originates from a study of chemoradiotherapy in HPV16-positive cancers. Overall study findings and caveats: Candidate HPV-specific clones and E7-related TCR motifs grew in tumor during treatment.

Germline loops: CDR1 SGHTA, CDR2 FQGNSA. Losses at the gene ends were 5 bases for V and 5 bases for J; bases not matched to a gene: 6. The CDR3 has 15 amino acids. Clones were sequenced by immunoSEQ multiplex PCR, and TCRdb holds only the in-frame ones, with some missing. The sample consists of around 2,000 clones, more than 80% of them appearing once. A note on this clone: Its target is unknown.

V is TRBV7-2 and J is TRBJ1-6, with 7 bases aligning to TRBD1. The sample in question was tumor tissue, obtained from a patient who underwent chemoradiotherapy. The clonotype comes from a human donor with HPV-associated anogenital cancer. The CDR3 loop is CASSGGQRNNSPLHF. In DNA form, the CDR3 reads TGTGCCAGCAGCGGGGGACAGCGAAATAATTCACCCCTCCACTTT. Supplemented by reference TRBV7-2 and TRBJ1-6, the full variable domain reads GAGVSQSPSNKVTEKGKDVELRCDPISGHTALYWYRQSLGQGLEFLIYFQGNSAPDKSGLPSDRFSAERTGGSVSTLTIQRTQQEDSAVYLCASSGGQRNNSPLHFGNGTRLTVT.